The 17 T cell receptor beta chains in this list originate from one sample, sequenced in a study of Graves' ophthalmopathy and Graves' hyperthyroidism. TCR beta CDR3 regions were amplified from RNA transcripts. Scientists carried out first-round RT-PCR using HTBI primers and then a second-round multiplex PCR. TCRdb recomputed calls from the multiplex PCR reads with MiXCR, one row per CDR3 protein. The sample carries about 600,000 distinct CDR3 sequences, about 40% recorded once. Sequenced input: peripheral blood or thyroid tissue (not recorded which). These receptors all stem from an adult man with Graves' hyperthyroidism.

This clonotype occurred many times. V and J are TRBV29-1 and TRBJ1-2; 9 positions match TRBD1. This CDR3 comprises 14 residues. Looked up from germline, CDR1 is SQVTM and CDR2 is ANQGSEA. J lost 7 bases, V lost 5 bases, and 11 bases had no gene match. The CDR3 is CSVRGTGRPSGYTF. The DNA of the CDR3 is TGCAGCGTTCGGGGGACAGGGCGTCCAAGTGGCTACACCTTC. The whole variable domain, remainder taken from reference TRBV29-1 and TRBJ1-2, is SAVISQKPSRDICQRGTSLTIQCQVDSQVTMMFWYRQQPGQSLTLIATANQGSEATYESGFVIDKFPISRPNLTFSTLTVSNMSPEDSSIYLCSVRGTGRPSGYTFGSGTRLTVV.

A remark on this clonotype: Since a much larger clone is just one base distant, this may be a read error. The rearrangement uses TRBV7-9 and TRBJ2-5, with TRBD1 as a possible D gene (5 bases). Trimming took 4 bases from V and 2 from J, leaving 11 bases between them. The CDR3 runs 14 residues. Germline-derived CDR1 and CDR2 are SEHNR and FQNEAQ (reference sequence). The CDR3 spells CASSSWGKQETQYF. The CDR3 nucleotides read TGTGCCAGCAGCTCCTGGGGCAAACAAGAGACCCAGTACTTC.

This clonotype has ten or more counts. The chain employs TRBV20-1 and TRBJ1-3; D uncertain. The CDR3 loop spans 11 amino acids. The V gene's germline CDR1 is DFQATT and CDR2 SNEGSKA (reference sequence). V lost 4 bases and J 4 bases, leaving 5 bases between the germline ends. Here the CDR3 DNA reads TGCAGTGCTACTTTCGGAAACACCATATATTTT. This gives the protein CSATFGNTIYF.

In its sample, this clonotype was seen many times. The rearrangement links TRBV30 to TRBJ2-2; D is undetermined. The CDR3 runs 12 residues. Trimming pared 1 base from V and 7 bases from J, leaving 7 bases between. CDR1 and CDR2 from the germline V gene are GTSNPN and SVGIG (reference sequence). The CDR3 region is CAWSDVGGELFF. In DNA form, the CDR3 reads TGTGCCTGGAGTGACGTTGGCGGGGAGCTGTTTTTT. Filled out from reference TRBV30 and TRBJ2-2, the complete variable domain reads SQTIHQWPATLVQPVGSPLSLECTVEGTSNPNLYWYRQAAGRGLQLLFYSVGIGQISSEVPQNLSASRPQDRQFILSSKKLLLSDSGFYLCAWSDVGGELFFGEGSRLTVL.

This clonotype was recorded at least ten times. The chain links TRBV5-1 to TRBJ1-1; D not resolved. Germline assignment: CDR1 SGHRS and CDR2 YFSETQ. Deletions cut 1 base from V and 1 base from J, with 8 bases between. CDR3 length: 14 residues. The CDR3: CASSLNAGNTEAFF. In nucleotides, the CDR3 is TGCGCCAGCAGCTTGAATGCGGGGAACACTGAAGCTTTCTTT.

There are a few counts of this clonotype. The chain recombines TRBV9 with TRBJ1-2; D may be TRBD1 (6 bases). This CDR3 spans 15 amino acids. The germline V gene encodes CDR1 SGDLS and CDR2 YYNGEE. Trimming took off 7 bases at V and 4 bases at J, with 20 bases between the two ends. The CDR3 DNA sequence: TGTGCCAGCTCACCCAGTACAGGGTGGGGCTATGGCTACACCTTC. It translates to CASSPSTGWGYGYTF.

The chain employs TRBV3-1 and TRBJ2-7; D not certain. V was pared by 6 bases and J by 6 bases, with 21 bases between. CDR3 size: 15 residues. Germline CDR1 and CDR2: LGHDT and YNNKEL (reference sequence). The CDR3 sequence is CASSSLVGSLGEQYF. Here the CDR3 DNA reads TGTGCCAGCAGTTCCCTAGTGGGTTCTCTTGGCGAGCAGTACTTC.

For this clonotype: A much larger clone lies one base from this, so it may be a read error. V is TRBV7-9 and J is TRBJ1-2, with D possibly TRBD1 on 6 matching bases. The CDR3 has 13 amino acids. In germline, CDR1 is SEHNR, CDR2 FQNEAQ (reference sequence). V was cut by 3 bases and J by 8 bases, with 13 bases left in between. CDR3 amino acids: CASSFSGDMGYTF. CDR3 DNA sequence: TGTGCCAGCAGCTTTAGTGGGGACATGGGCTACACCTTC.

This clonotype was observed at least ten times. V and J are TRBV7-6 and TRBJ2-7; 7 bases map to TRBD1. Germline CDR1 and CDR2: SGHVS and FNYEAQ. The V segment lost 5 bases and the J segment 7 bases; nucleotides outside the gene matches: 14. CDR3 size: 15 residues. CDR3 in amino acids: CASSGSPGQRSEQYF. The CDR3, as DNA: TGTGCCAGCAGCGGCTCCCCGGGACAGAGATCGGAGCAGTACTTC.

A note on this clonotype: A much larger clone differs by one base, so this may be a read error. V gene TRBV29-1 combines with J gene TRBJ1-6; no clear D. Germline lookup yields CDR1 SQVTM and CDR2 ANQGSEA. V lost 3 bases, J lost 7 bases, and 10 bases lay in between. The CDR3 sequence is 13 residues long. CDR3 coding DNA: TGCAGCGTTGAGCGGAGCGCCAATTCACCCCTCCACTTT. Translated: CSVERSANSPLHF.

The V and J genes are TRBV24-1 and TRBJ1-6; 7 bases line up with TRBD1. The CDR3 is made up of 13 amino acids. The germline gives CDR1 KGHDR, CDR2 SFDVKD. J gave up 9 bases and V 5 bases, and 3 bases lay outside the gene matches. The chain's CDR3 is CATSGWDSSPLHF. CDR3 bases: TGTGCCACCAGTGGGTGGGACAGTTCACCCCTCCACTTT.

The chain couples TRBV28 to TRBJ1-4, with D unresolved. V was pared by 6 bases and J by 4 bases, with 18 bases between. This CDR3 region has 16 residues. Germline assignment: CDR1 MDHEN and CDR2 SYDVKM. The CDR3 is CASSPPGTADNEKLFF. CDR3 coding DNA: TGTGCCAGCAGCCCCCCTGGCACAGCTGATAATGAAAAACTGTTTTTT. The full variable domain, with the rest looked up from reference TRBV28 and TRBJ1-4, is DVKVTQSSRYLVKRTGEKVFLECVQDMDHENMFWYRQDPGLGLRLIYFSYDVKMKEKGDIPEGYSVSREKKERFSLILESASTNQTSMYLCASSPPGTADNEKLFFGSGTQLSVL.

This clonotype was seen many times. The rearrangement joins TRBV12-3 or TRBV12-4 to TRBJ1-5; TRBD1 agrees at 9 bases. The J segment lost 0 bases and the V segment lost 4 bases, leaving 7 bases of the junction unmatched. This CDR3 contains 17 residues. CDR3: CASSSGTGLYSNQPQHF. CDR3 bases: TGTGCCAGCAGTTCCGGGACAGGGTTATATAGCAATCAGCCCCAGCATTTT.

The chain couples TRBV15 to TRBJ2-7; D gene unclear. Trimming pared 0 bases from V and 7 bases from J, leaving 10 bases between. This CDR3 comprises 13 residues. Germline CDR1 and CDR2: LNHNV and YYDKDF (reference sequence). The CDR3 reads CATSRDQIGEQYF. The CDR3 DNA is TGTGCCACCAGCAGAGACCAGATCGGTGAGCAGTACTTC.

This clonotype was detected many times. The chain recombines TRBV12-3 or TRBV12-4 with TRBJ1-1; D may be TRBD1 (5 bases). The V and J ends lost 2 bases and 2 bases respectively, with 9 bases between them. The CDR3 covers 14 residues. The DNA of the CDR3 is TGTGCCAGCAGTTTAATCGGGGGTAACACTGAAGCTTTCTTT. Residues: CASSLIGGNTEAFF.

This clonotype was seen repeatedly, ten times or more. V gene TRBV11-2 combines with J gene TRBJ1-3, with D unresolved. The CDR3 sequence is 16 residues long. The germline V and J ends were trimmed by 5 bases and 4 bases, with 18 bases remaining between them. Germline assignment: CDR1 SGHAT and CDR2 FQNNGV. The CDR3 protein is CASSPVGGSLGNTIYF. CDR3 DNA: TGTGCCAGCAGCCCGGTTGGAGGGAGCCTAGGAAACACCATATATTTT.

J is TRBJ1-2 and V is TRBV12-5, with D uncertain. The CDR3 length is 16 residues. Germline CDR1 LGHNT, CDR2 FRNRAP. Trimming took off 0 bases at V and 4 bases at J, with 15 bases between the two ends. The CDR3 here is CASGLVSGRISYGYTF. As DNA, the CDR3 is TGTGCTAGTGGTTTGGTAAGCGGACGGATCTCCTATGGCTACACCTTC.